This T cell receptor (beta chain) is drawn from a study of human T cells and chemical hapten exposure. This clonotype was seen at least ten times. Time point described: patch test 2, 6 weeks after DPC sensitization. Specified treatment: therapeutic diphenylcyclopropenone sensitization with weekly scalp DPC. It was unfractionated whole blood from which total RNA was extracted. In TCRdb, the RACE reads were re-called with MiXCR into one record per CDR3 protein. The data hold approximately 92,000 distinct CDR3 sequences, with approximately 10% observed a single time. This CDR3 is 14 amino acids long. V lost 6 bases to trimming and J lost 4 bases, with 13 bases between them. Germline CDR1 is KGHSH and CDR2 is LQKENI.

The input for sequencing was whole blood, taken in connection with sensitization to the hapten diphenylcyclopropenone (DPC). The sequence was collected from a woman between 40 and 55 years old with alopecia areata. Some clones in this sample may be carry-over from other donors' samples. The chain links TRBV18 to TRBJ1-5, with unresolved D. The chain's CDR3 is CASSPSMGNQPQHF. The CDR3 region has the DNA TGTGCCAGCTCGCCTTCAATGGGGAATCAGCCCCAGCATTTT. Based on the CDR3 plus reference TRBV18 and TRBJ1-5, the full variable domain is NAGVMQNPRHLVRRRGQEARLRCSPMKGHSHVYWYRQLPEEGLKFMVYLQKENIIDESGMPKERFSAEFPKEGPSILRIQQVVRGDSAAYFCASSPSMGNQPQHFGDGTRLSIL.